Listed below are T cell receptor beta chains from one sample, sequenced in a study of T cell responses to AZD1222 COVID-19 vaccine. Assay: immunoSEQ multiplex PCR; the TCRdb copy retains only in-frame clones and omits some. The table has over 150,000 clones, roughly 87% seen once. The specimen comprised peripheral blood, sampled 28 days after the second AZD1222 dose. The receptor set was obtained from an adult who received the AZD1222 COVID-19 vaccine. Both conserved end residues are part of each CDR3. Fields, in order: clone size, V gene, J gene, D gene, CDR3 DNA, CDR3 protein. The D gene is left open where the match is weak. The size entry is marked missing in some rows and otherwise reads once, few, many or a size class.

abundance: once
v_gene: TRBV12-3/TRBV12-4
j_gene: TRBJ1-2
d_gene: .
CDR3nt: TGTGCCACCTCAGACAGTCCCTCTACGGGCTACACCTTC
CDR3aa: CATSDSPSTGYTF

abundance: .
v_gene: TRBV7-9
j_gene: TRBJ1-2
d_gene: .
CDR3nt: TGTGCCAGCAGCTTTAAGGGCCAGGGTGGCTACACCTTC
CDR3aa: CASSFKGQGGYTF

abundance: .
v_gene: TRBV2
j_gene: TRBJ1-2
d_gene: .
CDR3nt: TGTGCCAGCAGTGAAACAGCTAACTATGGCTACACCTTC
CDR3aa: CASSETANYGYTF

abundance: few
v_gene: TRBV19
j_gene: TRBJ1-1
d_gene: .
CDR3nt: TGTGCCAGTAGTATTAGCAGCCAAATGAACACTGAAGCTTTCTTT
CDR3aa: CASSISSQMNTEAFF

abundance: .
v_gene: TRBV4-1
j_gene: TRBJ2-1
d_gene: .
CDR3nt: TGCGCCAGCAGCCCCAGCTGGGATGAGCAGTTCTTC
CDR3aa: CASSPSWDEQFF

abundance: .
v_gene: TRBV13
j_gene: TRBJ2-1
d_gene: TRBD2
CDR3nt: TGTGCCAGCAGCGAGGGGCTAGCGGGGGCTACGGCCCACAATGAGCAGTTCTTC
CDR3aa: CASSEGLAGATAHNEQFF

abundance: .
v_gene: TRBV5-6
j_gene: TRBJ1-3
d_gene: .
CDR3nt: TGTGCCAGCAGTTTTGGGGTTGGAAACACCATATATTTT
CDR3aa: CASSFGVGNTIYF

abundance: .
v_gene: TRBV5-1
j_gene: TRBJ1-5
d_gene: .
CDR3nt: TGCGCCAGCAGCTTGGTTGCAGGAGGGAATCAGCCCCAGCATTTT
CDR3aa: CASSLVAGGNQPQHF

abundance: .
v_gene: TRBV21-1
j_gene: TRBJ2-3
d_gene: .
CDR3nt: TGTGCCAGCAGCAAGCGACTAGCGGGGGGGAGCACAGATACGCAGTATTTT
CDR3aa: CASSKRLAGGSTDTQYF

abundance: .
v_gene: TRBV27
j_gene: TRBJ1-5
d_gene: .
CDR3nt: TGTGCCAGCAGTTTATCAGGGATCGGGGAGCCCCAGCATTTT
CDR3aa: CASSLSGIGEPQHF

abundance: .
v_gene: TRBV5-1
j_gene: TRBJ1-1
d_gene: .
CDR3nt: TGCGCCAGCGCATTCTTAGTGAACACTGAAGCTTTCTTT
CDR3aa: CASAFLVNTEAFF

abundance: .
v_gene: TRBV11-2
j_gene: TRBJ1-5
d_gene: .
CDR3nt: TGTGCCAGCAGCTTGGAGGGAAGGAATCAGCCCCAGCATTTT
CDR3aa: CASSLEGRNQPQHF

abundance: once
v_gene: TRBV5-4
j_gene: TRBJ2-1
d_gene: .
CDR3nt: TGTGCCAGCAGCTTGCCACGATACAATGAGCAGTTCTTC
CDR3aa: CASSLPRYNEQFF

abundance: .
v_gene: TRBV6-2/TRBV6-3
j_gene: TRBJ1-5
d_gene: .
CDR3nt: TGTGCCAGCAGTTACTCAGGCCAGGGTAGCAATCAGCCCCAGCATTTT
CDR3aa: CASSYSGQGSNQPQHF

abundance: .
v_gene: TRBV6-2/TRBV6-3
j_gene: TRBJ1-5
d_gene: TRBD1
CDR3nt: TGTGCCAGCAGCAAGGCGGGACAGGTCATCAATCAGCCCCAGCATTTT
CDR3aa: CASSKAGQVINQPQHF

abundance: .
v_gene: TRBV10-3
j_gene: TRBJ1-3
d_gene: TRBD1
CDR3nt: TGTGCCATCAGTGAATATGGTGGGACAGCGGTTGGAAACACCATATATTTT
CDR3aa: CAISEYGGTAVGNTIYF

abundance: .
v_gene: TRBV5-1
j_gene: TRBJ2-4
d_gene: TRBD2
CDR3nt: TGCGCCAGCAGCTTGGGACGACTAGCGGGGAGCATAGCCAAAAACATTCAGTACTTC
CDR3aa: CASSLGRLAGSIAKNIQYF

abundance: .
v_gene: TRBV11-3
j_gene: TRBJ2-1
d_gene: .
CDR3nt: TGTGCCAGCAGCTTAGATGGAAGGGGGGGCCAGGATGAGCAGTTCTTC
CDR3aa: CASSLDGRGGQDEQFF

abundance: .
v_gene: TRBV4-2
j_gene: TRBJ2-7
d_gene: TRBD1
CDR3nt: TGTGCCAGCAGCCAAGGACAGGGGGGTAACTACGAGCAGTACTTC
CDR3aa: CASSQGQGGNYEQYF

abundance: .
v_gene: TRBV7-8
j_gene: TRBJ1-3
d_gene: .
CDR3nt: TGTGCCAGCAGCCCAGACCTAGGAGCTGGAAACACCATATATTTT
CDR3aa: CASSPDLGAGNTIYF

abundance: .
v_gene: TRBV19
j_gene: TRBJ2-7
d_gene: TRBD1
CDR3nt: TGTGCCAGTAGCAACCCGGAACAGGGGGCGAAGCAGTACTTC
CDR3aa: CASSNPEQGAKQYF

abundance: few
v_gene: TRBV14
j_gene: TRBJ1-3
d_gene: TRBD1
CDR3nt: TGTGCCAGCAGCGACAGGGGAAACTCTGGAAACACCATATATTTT
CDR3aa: CASSDRGNSGNTIYF

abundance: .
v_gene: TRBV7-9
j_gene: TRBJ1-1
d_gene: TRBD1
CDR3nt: TGTGCCAGCAGTCAGACAGGGAACGCTGAAGCTTTCTTT
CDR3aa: CASSQTGNAEAFF

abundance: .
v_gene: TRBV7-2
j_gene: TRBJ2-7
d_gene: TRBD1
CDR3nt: TGTGCCAGCAGCTTGCTCTTTACAGGGGGAACCTACGAGCAGTACTTC
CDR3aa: CASSLLFTGGTYEQYF

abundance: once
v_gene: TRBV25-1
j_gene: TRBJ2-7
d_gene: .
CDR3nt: TGTGCCAGCAGTGTGACAGAGAGCTCCTACGAGCAGTACTTC
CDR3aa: CASSVTESSYEQYF

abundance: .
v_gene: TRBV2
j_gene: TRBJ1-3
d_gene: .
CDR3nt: TGTGCCAGCAGTGAATTAGGGGAATTCCCGGGAAACACCATATATTTT
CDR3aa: CASSELGEFPGNTIYF

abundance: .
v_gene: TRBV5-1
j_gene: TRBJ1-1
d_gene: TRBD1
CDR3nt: TGCGCCAGCAGCGCGCTAACAGGGGGGACTGAAGCTTTCTTT
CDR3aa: CASSALTGGTEAFF

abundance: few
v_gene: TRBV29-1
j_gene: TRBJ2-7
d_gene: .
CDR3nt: TGCAGCGCCAAACAGGGATCCTCCCAAAACGAGCAGTACTTC
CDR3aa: CSAKQGSSQNEQYF

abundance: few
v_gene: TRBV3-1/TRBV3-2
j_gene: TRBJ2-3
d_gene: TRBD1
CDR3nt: TGTGCCAGCAGCCTAGGTGGACAGGGGATGTCAGATACGCAGTATTTT
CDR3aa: CASSLGGQGMSDTQYF

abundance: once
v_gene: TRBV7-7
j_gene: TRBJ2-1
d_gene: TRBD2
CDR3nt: TGTGCCAGCAGCCCGACGACTAGCGGGGGATTTAATGAGCAGTTCTTC
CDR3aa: CASSPTTSGGFNEQFF

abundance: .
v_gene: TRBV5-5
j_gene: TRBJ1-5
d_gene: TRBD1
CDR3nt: TGTGCCAGCAGCCGGACAGGGGGCGATCAGCCCCAGCATTTT
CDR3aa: CASSRTGGDQPQHF

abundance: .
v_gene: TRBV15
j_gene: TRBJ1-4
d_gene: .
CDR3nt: TGTGCCACCAGCGAACCGCGGAACAATGAAAAACTGTTTTTT
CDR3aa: CATSEPRNNEKLFF

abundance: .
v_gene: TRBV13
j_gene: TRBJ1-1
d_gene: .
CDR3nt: TGTGCCAGCAGCTCGGACAGCCTGAACACTGAAGCTTTCTTT
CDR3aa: CASSSDSLNTEAFF

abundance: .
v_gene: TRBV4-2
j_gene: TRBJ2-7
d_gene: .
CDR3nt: TGTGCCAGCAGCCAAGAAACCCAGCCCGCCTACGAGCAGTACTTC
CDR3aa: CASSQETQPAYEQYF

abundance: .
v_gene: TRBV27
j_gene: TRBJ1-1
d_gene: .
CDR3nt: TGTGCCAGCATCTCCGGGGGGCGAGGAACTGAAGCTTTCTTT
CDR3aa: CASISGGRGTEAFF

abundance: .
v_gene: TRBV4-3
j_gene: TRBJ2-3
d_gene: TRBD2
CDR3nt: TGCGCCAGCAGCTACGGGACTAGCGGAGCCACAGATACGCAGTATTTT
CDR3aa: CASSYGTSGATDTQYF

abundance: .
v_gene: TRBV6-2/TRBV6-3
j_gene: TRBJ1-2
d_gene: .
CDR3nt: TGTGCCAGCAGTTACCGGACCTATGGCTACACCTTC
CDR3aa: CASSYRTYGYTF

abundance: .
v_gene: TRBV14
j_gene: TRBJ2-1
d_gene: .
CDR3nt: TGTGCCAGCAGCCAAGCTAGTGGATTCTCCCACAATGAGCAGTTCTTC
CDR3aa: CASSQASGFSHNEQFF

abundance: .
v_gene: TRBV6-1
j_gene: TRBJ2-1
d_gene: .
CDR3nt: TGTGCCACCTCTAGCGTTCCTTACAATGAGCAGTTCTTC
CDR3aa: CATSSVPYNEQFF

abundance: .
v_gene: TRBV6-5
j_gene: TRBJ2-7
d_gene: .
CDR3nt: TGTGCCAGCAGCAGGACAGAAGAGGTGTACGAGCAGTACTTC
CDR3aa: CASSRTEEVYEQYF

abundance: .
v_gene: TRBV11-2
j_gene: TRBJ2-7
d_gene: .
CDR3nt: TGTGCCAGCAGCCCCGAGGCCGGGGCTCTCCACGAGCAGTACTTC
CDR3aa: CASSPEAGALHEQYF

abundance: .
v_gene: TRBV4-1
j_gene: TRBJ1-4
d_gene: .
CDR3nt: TGCGCCAGCAGCCAAGATCGGGGGCTTGCTAATGAAAAACTGTTTTTT
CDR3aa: CASSQDRGLANEKLFF

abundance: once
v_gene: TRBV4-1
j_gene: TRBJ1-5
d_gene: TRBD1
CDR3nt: TGCGCCAGCAGCCGGGACAGGGAGTACCAGCCCCAGCATTTT
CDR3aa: CASSRDREYQPQHF

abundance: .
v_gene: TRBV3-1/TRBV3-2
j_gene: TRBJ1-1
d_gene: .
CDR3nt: TGTGCCAGCAGCCTTGCCGGGACACCGAACACTGAAGCTTTCTTT
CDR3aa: CASSLAGTPNTEAFF

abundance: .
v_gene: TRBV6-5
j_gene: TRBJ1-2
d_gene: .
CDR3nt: TGTGCCAGCAGTTACTCCCTCAAGCCCAACTATGGCTACACCTTC
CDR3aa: CASSYSLKPNYGYTF

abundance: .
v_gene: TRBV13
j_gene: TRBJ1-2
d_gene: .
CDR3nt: TGTGCCAGCACTACAACGGGGAGCGGCTATGGCTACACCTTC
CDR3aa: CASTTTGSGYGYTF

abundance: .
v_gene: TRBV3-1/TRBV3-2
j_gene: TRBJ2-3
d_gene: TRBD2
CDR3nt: TGTGCCAGCAGCCAAACCACTAGCGGGGGGGTTACTAGCACAGATACGCAGTATTTT
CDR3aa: CASSQTTSGGVTSTDTQYF

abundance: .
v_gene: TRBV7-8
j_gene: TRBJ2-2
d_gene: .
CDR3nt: TGTGCCAGCAGCTTAGGTCAAGGGTCCGGGGAGCTGTTTTTT
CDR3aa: CASSLGQGSGELFF

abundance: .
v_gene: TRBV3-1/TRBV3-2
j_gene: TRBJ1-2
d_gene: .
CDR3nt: TGTGCCAGCAGGCCGAAAGCCGGGGGTGGCTACACCTTC
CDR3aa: CASRPKAGGGYTF

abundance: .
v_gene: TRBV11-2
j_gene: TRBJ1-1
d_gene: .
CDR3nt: TGTGCCAGCAGCTTAGAGCCAGGGCCGAACACTGAAGCTTTCTTT
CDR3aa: CASSLEPGPNTEAFF

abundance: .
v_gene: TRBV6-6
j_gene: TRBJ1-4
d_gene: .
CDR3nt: TGTGCCAGCTTACCGGGTCCTAATGAAAAACTGTTTTTT
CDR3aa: CASLPGPNEKLFF

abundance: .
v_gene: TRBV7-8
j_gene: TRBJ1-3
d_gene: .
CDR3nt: TGTGCCAGCAGCCCAATCGCGGGAAACACCATATATTTT
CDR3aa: CASSPIAGNTIYF

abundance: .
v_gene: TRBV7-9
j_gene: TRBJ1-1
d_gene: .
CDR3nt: TGTGCCAGCAGCTGGTCAGGGACGGACACTGAAGCTTTCTTT
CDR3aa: CASSWSGTDTEAFF